The 16 T cell receptor beta chains presented below share a single source sample, sequenced in a study of tumor-infiltrating lymphocytes in primary liver carcinoma. Unsorted whole blood served as the source of blood RNA, and germline DNA was extracted as well. From around 500 ng total RNA, TCR beta cDNA was generated with a primer in the constant region. Slightly modified ARM-PCR served as the procedure for the TCR beta libraries. These libraries came from three rounds of nested multiplex PCR. TRBV1-TRBV30 forward and Cbeta reverse primers drove the first two roughly 10-cycle rounds. TCRdb reanalysed the multiplex PCR reads using MiXCR and keeps one entry per CDR3 protein. The data show over 250,000 distinct CDR3 sequences, 58% seen once. Sequencing was performed on peripheral blood. These receptors came from a woman younger than 45 with primary liver carcinoma and hepatitis B virus infection.

Only a few counts were recorded for this clonotype. A much larger clone lies one base from this, so it may be a read error. V is TRBV29-1 and J is TRBJ2-1; D ambiguous. CDR1 is SQVTM and CDR2 is ANQGSEA in the germline V gene. V shed 2 bases and J shed 6 bases, with 14 bases lying between them. The CDR3 extends over 14 amino acids. CDR3 region: CSVELGVAGNEQFF. The DNA for the CDR3 is TGCAGCGTTGAATTAGGAGTAGCTGGCAATGAGCAGTTCTTC.

Of note for this clonotype: The junction departs from germline at one end; a sequencing error may be responsible. The chain joins TRBV11-2 to TRBJ2-7; 14 bases are shared with TRBD2. The CDR3 extends over 16 amino acids. Germline V gene lookup returns CDR1 SGHAT and CDR2 FQNNGV. In DNA form, the CDR3 reads TGTGCCTGCAGCTTGGAGGGACTAGCGGGAGCCGTCGAGCAGTACTTC. Protein sequence: CACSLEGLAGAVEQYF.

This chain joins TRBV6-2 or TRBV6-3 and TRBJ2-1, with unresolved D. Germline V CDR1 and CDR2: MNHEY, SVGEGT. Trimming shortened V by 3 bases and J by 4 bases, and 13 bases separated the two germline ends. The CDR3 consists of 15 residues. The CDR3 here is CASSYGPPVYNEQFF. CDR3 coding DNA: TGTGCCAGCAGTTATGGACCTCCGGTGTACAATGAGCAGTTCTTC.

This clonotype was seen repeatedly, ten times or more. The chain has TRBV29-1 and TRBJ2-2; 12 bases agree with TRBD2. The V gene end was trimmed by 2 bases and the J gene end by 6 bases; junction bases not matched to a gene: 1. CDR3 length equals 14 residues. Germline V gene data show CDR1 as SQVTM and CDR2 as ANQGSEA. The CDR3 spells CSVESSGRAGELFF. DNA for the CDR3: TGCAGCGTTGAATCTAGCGGGAGGGCCGGGGAGCTGTTTTTT.

This clonotype was found many times. The chain couples TRBV6-5 to TRBJ2-1; 7 bases are shared with TRBD2. This CDR3 has 17 amino acids. Germline V gives CDR1 MNHEY, CDR2 SVGAGI. The ends lost 8 bases at V and 5 bases at J; junction bases unmatched: 18. CDR3 DNA sequence: TGTGCCAGCCGTTGGGCTAGCGGACGGCAGAGGAACAATGAGCAGTTCTTC. This translates into CASRWASGRQRNNEQFF.

Worth noting for this clonotype: As the CDR3 is not closed by the conserved phenylalanine or tryptophan, this likely results from a read error. The chain employs TRBV11-2 and TRBJ2-3; D may be TRBD2 (5 bases). CDR1 and CDR2 (germline): SGHAT, FQNNGV. This CDR3 has 16 residues. V was clipped by 1 base and J by 2 bases, with 13 bases between them. CDR3 amino acids: CASSLVVGSSTDTQYS. The CDR3 coding sequence is TGTGCCAGCAGCTTAGTGGTGGGGAGCTCCACAGATACGCAGTATTCT.

In this sample, this clonotype turned up a few times. The V call is TRBV6-2 or TRBV6-3, the J call TRBJ2-1; no reliable D call. CDR1 MNHEY and CDR2 SVGEGT come from the germline V gene. Trimming shortened V by 1 base and J by 0 bases, and 4 bases separated the two germline ends. This CDR3 region has 14 residues. The CDR3 sequence: CASSYWDSYNEQFF. CDR3 DNA sequence: TGTGCCAGCAGTTACTGGGACTCCTACAATGAGCAGTTCTTC.

This chain connects TRBV5-1 to TRBJ2-4; D possibly matches TRBD1 or TRBD2 (5 bases each). Per the germline V gene, CDR1 is SGHRS and CDR2 is YFSETQ. The CDR3 consists of 14 residues. V was pared by 4 bases and J by 3 bases, with 11 bases between. Here the CDR3 reads CASSVGTYKNIQYF. In nucleotides, the CDR3 is TGCGCCAGCAGCGTCGGGACGTACAAAAACATTCAGTACTTC.

Ten or more counts support this clonotype. The chain links TRBV29-1 to TRBJ2-7, with 7 bases that match TRBD1. Germline-derived CDR1 and CDR2 are SQVTM and ANQGSEA. The CDR3 consists of 13 residues. Trimming cost V 4 bases and J 0 bases; bases outside gene matches: 3. CDR3 nucleotide sequence: TGCAGCGTTGTCAGGGGGTCCTCCTACGAGCAGTACTTC. This sequence encodes CSVVRGSSYEQYF.

Regarding this clonotype: A junction boundary mismatches the germline segment, possibly from a read error. The rearrangement links TRBV11-2 to TRBJ2-7; D not certain. The CDR3 runs 14 residues. CDR1 is SGHAT and CDR2 is FQNNGV in the germline V gene. The chain's CDR3 is CASSPVDASYEQYF. The CDR3 bases are TGTGCCAGCAGCCCCGTCGACGCATCCTACGAGCAGTATTTC.

As to this clonotype: A much larger clone differs by one base, so this may be a read error. The chain is built from TRBV12-3 or TRBV12-4 and TRBJ2-2; no reliable D call. The CDR3 sequence is 16 residues long. CDR3 in amino acids: CASSFLATLNTEELFF. CDR3 bases: TGTGCCAGCAGTTTTTTGGCTACTTTAAACACCGAGGAGCTGTTTTTT.

As regards this clonotype: This may come from a read error, since a much larger clone is one base off. The CDR3 protein is CSVPTGIVETQYF. The CDR3 DNA follows: TGCAGCGTCCCCACAGGGATAGTGGAGACCCAGTACTTC. The rearrangement joins TRBV29-1 to TRBJ2-5; a possible D gene is TRBD1 (6 bases). The V end was cut by 6 bases, the J end by 5 bases, with 16 bases between. In germline, CDR1 is SQVTM, CDR2 ANQGSEA. This CDR3 is 13 amino acids long.

There are a few counts of this clonotype. The chain uses TRBV6-6 and TRBJ2-5, with unresolved D. The V end lost 0 bases, the J end lost 5 bases, and 4 bases lay between the germline ends. CDR3 length equals 12 residues. In germline, CDR1 is MNHNY, CDR2 SVGAGI (reference sequence). The CDR3 DNA follows: TGTGCCAGCAGTTACTCCAGGGAGACCCAGTACTTC. It yields the protein CASSYSRETQYF.

This clonotype appeared a single time. One junction end does not reproduce the germline sequence, and a read error may be involved. This sequence joins TRBV11-1 and TRBJ1-1; D is unresolved. CDR3 size: 13 residues. The germline V gene has CDR1 SGHAT and CDR2 FQDESV (reference sequence). CDR3 coding DNA: TGTACCAGCACCTCGTACAGGAACACTGAAGCTTTCTTT. Its translation is CTSTSYRNTEAFF. Together with reference TRBV11-1 and TRBJ1-1, the CDR3 gives the full variable domain: EAEVAQSPRYKITEKSQAVAFWCDPISGHATLYWYRQILGQGPELLVQFQDESVVDDSQLPKDRFSAERLKGVDSTLKIQPAELGDSAMYLCTSTSYRNTEAFFGQGTRLTVV.

The V and J genes are TRBV4-1 and TRBJ2-5; the match to TRBD1 covers 8 bases. This CDR3 has 16 residues. Germline V gives CDR1 MGHRA, CDR2 YSYEKL. V shed 0 bases, J shed 2 bases, and the junction held 5 bases outside the gene matches. The CDR3 region is CASSQEQGGLQETQYF. CDR3 nucleotides: TGCGCCAGCAGCCAAGAACAGGGGGGACTTCAAGAGACCCAGTACTTC.

The V and J genes are TRBV10-2 and TRBJ2-7, with TRBD1 matching 8 bases. There are 15 residues in the CDR3. The V gene's germline CDR1 is WSHSY and CDR2 SAAADI. Trimming took 6 bases from V and 2 from J; bases not matched to a gene: 9. The CDR3 sequence is CASRQTWDRTYEQYF. CDR3 coding DNA: TGCGCCAGCAGACAAACCTGGGACAGGACCTACGAGCAGTACTTC.